The 25 T cell receptor beta chains below all came from one sample that was sequenced in a study of T cell clonality in common variable immunodeficiency. Findings of the study overall: Fewer deletions and N-nucleotide insertions were reportedly seen in common variable immunodeficiency TCR beta sequences.

Clones were sequenced by immunoSEQ multiplex PCR, and TCRdb holds only the in-frame ones, with some missing. This sample includes 15,000 to 20,000 clones with no singletons; its ten biggest clones take up around 15%. Their antigen targets remain unknown. The sample comprised peripheral blood mononuclear cells. Every receptor here comes from a human donor with common variable immunodeficiency.

This clone was counted between two and nine times. The CDR3 extends 3 residues past the end of the read, so its final part is completed from the germline J gene. The V and J genes are TRBV20-1 and TRBJ2-1, with TRBD2 matching 8 bases. V lost 2 bases and J lost 9; bases outside the gene matches: 0. Per the germline V gene, CDR1 is DFQATT and CDR2 is SNEGSKA (reference sequence). The CDR3 has 11 residues. The CDR3 sequence is CSARLAGEQFF. Partial CDR3 DNA: TGCAGTGCTAGACTAGCGGGTGAG.

This clone appeared many times. The CDR3 end is not reached by the read, which stops 3 residues before it; the germline J gene fills it in. The chain joins TRBV7-6 to TRBJ2-3; 10 bases line up with TRBD2. The CDR3 is made up of 17 amino acids. Germline V lookup: CDR1 SGHVS, CDR2 FNYEAQ. Trimming removed 2 bases from V and 3 bases from J; junction bases left unmatched: 8. The CDR3 protein is CASSLRPSGSWTDTQYF. The sequenced part of the CDR3 DNA is TGTGCCAGCAGCTTACGCCCTAGCGGGAGTTGGACAGATACG. Looking up the rest from reference TRBV7-6 and TRBJ2-3 gives the full variable domain: GAGVSQSPRYKVTKRGQDVALRCDPISGHVSLYWYRQALGQGPEFLTYFNYEAQQDKSGLPNDRFSAERPEGSISTLTIQRTEQRDSAMYRCASSLRPSGSWTDTQYFGPGTRLTVL.

The CDR3 protein is CASSPYRVTEAFF. The sequenced CDR3 bases are TGTGCCAGCTCACCATACCGGGTAACTGAA. This sequence joins TRBV18 and TRBJ1-1; D gene uncertain. The CDR3 end is not reached by the read, which stops 3 residues before it; the germline J gene fills it in. The CDR3 consists of 13 residues. The germline V gene encodes CDR1 KGHSH and CDR2 LQKENI. The V end was cut by 2 bases, the J end by 5 bases, with 9 bases between.

With respect to this clone: The read comes to an end 3 residues before the CDR3 does, leaving the germline J gene to fill in the end. This chain uses TRBV20-1 with TRBJ2-7, with D unresolved. The CDR3 extends over 12 amino acids. CDR1 is DFQATT, CDR2 SNEGSKA, per germline (reference sequence). V lost 4 bases, J lost 1 base, and 8 bases lay in between. The sequenced part of the CDR3 DNA is TGCAGTGCTAACAGAATTTCCTACGAG. Translating it yields CSANRISYE. The whole CDR3 sequence is CSANRISYEQYF.

A word on this clone: The sequenced fragment ends 3 residues before the CDR3 boundary, so the rest is inferred from the germline J gene. This chain connects TRBV18 to TRBJ2-2; 7 bases line up with TRBD1. The CDR3 has 12 amino acids. Germline lookup yields CDR1 KGHSH and CDR2 LQKENI. J was trimmed by 8 bases and V by 8 bases; bases with no gene match: 5. The chain's CDR3 is CASASDRGELFF. The CDR3 DNA, read in part, is TGTGCCAGCGCATCGGACAGGGGGGAG.

The sample holds many counts of this clone. Read data end 3 residues before the CDR3 end; the end is taken from the germline J gene. The V gene is TRBV7-3, the J gene TRBJ2-5, with 8 positions matching TRBD1. Germline assignment: CDR1 SGHTA and CDR2 FQGTGA. The CDR3 is 16 amino acids. Losses at the gene ends were 6 bases for V and 2 bases for J; bases not matched to a gene: 11. The CDR3 DNA, read in part, is TGTGCCAGCAGAGAAGACAGGGGTCGGGCACAAGAGACC. Encoded protein: CASREDRGRAQET. In full, the CDR3 is CASREDRGRAQETQYF.

Details on this clone: This same CDR3 is encoded by further DNA sequences in the sample. CDR3 sequence: CASSLVTSGSETQYF. Partial CDR3 DNA: TGTGCCAGCAGCTTAGTTACTAGCGGGAGCGAGACC. This rearrangement joins TRBV7-9 to TRBJ2-5, with TRBD2 matching 11 bases. The read ends 3 residues before the CDR3 terminus; that terminus is restored from the germline J gene. CDR1 and CDR2 from the germline V gene are SEHNR and FQNEAQ (reference sequence). V lost 1 base, J lost 5 bases, and 3 bases stayed unmatched. The CDR3 spans 15 residues.

In its sample, this clone was seen a few times. Sequencing ends 3 residues short of the CDR3 end; the germline J gene provides the rest. The chain is built from TRBV19 and TRBJ2-4; no clear D. CDR3 size: 15 residues. Trimming shortened V by 11 bases and J by 0 bases, and 17 bases separated the two germline ends. Germline-derived CDR1 and CDR2 are LNHDA and SQIVND (reference sequence). This CDR3 reads CAPFEVTLAKNIQYF. The sequenced CDR3 bases are TGTGCCCCCTTCGAGGTTACCTTAGCCAAAAACATT.

The CDR3 sequence is CASSSGTGIEAFF. CDR3 bases read: TGTGCCAGCAGCTCCGGGACAGGCATCGAA. This chain uses TRBV7-6 with TRBJ1-1; 8 bases are a match to TRBD1. The read ends 3 residues shy of where the CDR3 ends; the end is completed using the germline J gene. This CDR3 spans 13 amino acids. Germline V gene sequence: CDR1 SGHVS, CDR2 FNYEAQ.

In its sample, this clone was seen many times. The read ends 3 residues early relative to the CDR3; the germline J gene fills the gap. The chain links TRBV2 to TRBJ2-5; D is uncertain. The CDR3 is 14 residues long. Trimming removed 5 bases from V and 5 bases from J, with 15 bases in between. Germline CDR1 is SNHLY and CDR2 is FYNNEI. CDR3 region: CASSRAFSTETQYF. The sequenced CDR3 bases are TGTGCCAGCAGTAGGGCGTTCAGCACTGAGACC.

This clone was observed a few times. The read gets to within 3 residues of the CDR3 end, and the germline J gene fills in the rest. Other nucleotide sequences in the sample specify the same CDR3. J is TRBJ2-1 and V is TRBV6-2 or TRBV6-3; 7 bases are shared with TRBD2. Germline CDR1 MNHEY, CDR2 SVGEGT. Trimming took 6 bases from V and 7 from J; bases not matched to a gene: 6. The CDR3 is made up of 13 amino acids. The CDR3 DNA, read in part, is TGTGCCAGCAGGACTGGGACTATAAATGAG. It is translated as CASRTGTINE. The complete CDR3 protein is CASRTGTINEQFF.

The CDR3 here is CASSLPFPNSPLHF. The DNA read from the CDR3 is TGTGCCAGCAGCTTGCCCTTTCCCAATTCACCC. The chain recombines TRBV5-6 with TRBJ1-6; D gene ambiguous. The read ends 3 residues early relative to the CDR3; the germline J gene fills the gap. Looked up from germline, CDR1 is SGHDT and CDR2 is YYEEEE. Between the trimmed V and J ends, which lost 1 base and 7 bases, there was a span of 9 bases. This CDR3 is built from 14 residues.

In regard to this clone: The read is 3 residues too short to cover the CDR3 end, so that end is filled in from the germline J gene. The chain couples TRBV20-1 to TRBJ2-5; 10 bases are shared with TRBD1. The germline V gene encodes CDR1 DFQATT and CDR2 SNEGSKA (reference sequence). This CDR3 region has 16 residues. The junction had 10 bases not matched to a gene; V was cut back by 1 base and J by 5 bases. The CDR3: CSARVFRTGGTETQYF. CDR3 bases read: TGCAGTGCTAGAGTCTTCCGGACAGGGGGGACGGAGACC.

This clone was detected only a few times. The missing CDR3 end, 3 residues past where the read stops, is filled in from the germline J gene. The chain employs TRBV7-9 and TRBJ1-5, with D perhaps matching TRBD1 (6 bases). V was shortened by 1 base and J by 5 bases, with 12 bases between the two germline ends. CDR1 is SEHNR, CDR2 FQNEAQ, per germline (reference sequence). The CDR3 is 15 residues long. The sequenced part of the CDR3 DNA is TGTGCCAGCAGCTTAGGAGACAGGCCCTATCAGCCC. Translated: CASSLGDRPYQP. The full CDR3 sequence reads CASSLGDRPYQPQHF.

Of note for this clone: The sequence runs out 3 residues before the end of the CDR3; the remainder is reconstructed from the germline J gene. The V gene is TRBV19, the J gene TRBJ2-2, with a possible D match to TRBD1 (5 bases). Germline assignment: CDR1 LNHDA and CDR2 SQIVND (reference sequence). V lost 7 bases and J 0 bases, leaving 9 bases between the germline ends. CDR3 length: 14 residues. Partial CDR3 DNA: TGTGCCAGTAACCAGGGTGCGAACACCGGGGAG. Its translation is CASNQGANTGE. The complete CDR3 sequence is CASNQGANTGELFF.

This clone has more than one count but fewer than ten. The read terminates 3 residues before the CDR3 end, so the remaining end is supplied by the germline J gene. This sequence joins TRBV19 and TRBJ2-1; TRBD2 aligns across 7 bases. This CDR3 is built from 16 residues. V shed 4 bases, J shed 0 bases, and the junction held 6 bases outside the gene matches. CDR1 LNHDA and CDR2 SQIVND come from the germline V gene (reference sequence). The covered CDR3 bases are TGTGCCAGTAGTACCCTGGGGGGGAGCTCCTACAATGAG. Translated: CASSTLGGSSYNE. The whole CDR3 protein is CASSTLGGSSYNEQFF.

This clone was found a few times. The CDR3 is cut off 3 residues early in the read; its end comes from the germline J gene. This chain connects TRBV7-6 to TRBJ1-5; possibly TRBD1 for D (6 bases). The CDR3 has 15 residues. Trimming left V 1 base short and J 2 bases short, with 9 bases between. In germline, CDR1 is SGHVS, CDR2 FNYEAQ. The CDR3 DNA, read in part, is TGTGCCAGCAGCTTAGGATCAGGGGGCAATCAGCCC. This encodes CASSLGSGGNQP. The CDR3 in its entirety is CASSLGSGGNQPQHF.

This clone showed up many times. The missing CDR3 end, 3 residues past where the read stops, is filled in from the germline J gene. The chain employs TRBV18 and TRBJ2-2; D not resolved. The CDR3 has 16 residues. CDR1 KGHSH and CDR2 LQKENI come from the germline V gene. Trimming cost V 3 bases and J 6 bases, with 17 bases left between them. The part of the CDR3 DNA that was read is TGTGCCAGCTCACCCGCGTCGAAAAGTGGTCCCGGGGAG. Translation: CASSPASKSGPGE. The whole CDR3 reads CASSPASKSGPGELFF.

Notes on this clone: The DNA ends 3 residues before the CDR3 does, and the rest of the CDR3 is filled in from the germline J gene. The chain is built from TRBV2 and TRBJ1-3, with no clear D. V lost 3 bases and J lost 0, with 9 bases in between. The CDR3 totals 15 residues. Germline CDR1 reads SNHLY; CDR2 reads FYNNEI. CDR3 bases read: TGTGCCAGCAGTGACCAGGCGCACTCTGGAAACACC. Translated: CASSDQAHSGNT. The full-length CDR3 reads as CASSDQAHSGNTIYF.

This clone was counted many times. The read ends 3 residues shy of where the CDR3 ends; the end is completed using the germline J gene. The chain links TRBV7-9 to TRBJ2-7, with a possible D match to TRBD1 (6 bases). V was clipped by 5 bases and J by 1 base, with 12 bases between them. In germline, CDR1 is SEHNR, CDR2 FQNEAQ (reference sequence). This CDR3 is 14 amino acids long. CDR3 residues: CASSHPTGSYEQYF. Partial CDR3 DNA: TGTGCCAGCAGCCATCCGACAGGATCCTACGAG.

This clone was seen only a few times. The read ends 3 residues shy of where the CDR3 ends; the end is completed using the germline J gene. The rearrangement joins TRBV2 to TRBJ2-5; 13 bases match TRBD2. The germline V gene encodes CDR1 SNHLY and CDR2 FYNNEI. Losses at the gene ends were 6 bases for V and 2 bases for J; bases not matched to a gene: 9. The CDR3 contains 17 residues. CDR3 DNA (partial): TGTGCCAGCAGCGCCAAGACTAGCGGGAGGAATCAAGAGACC. Translated: CASSAKTSGRNQET. The entire CDR3 is CASSAKTSGRNQETQYF.

This clone turned up a few times. Read sequence stops 3 residues before the CDR3 end, and the germline J gene provides the missing end. The V gene is TRBV18, the J gene TRBJ2-1, with D possibly TRBD1 on 6 matching bases. The CDR3 is 14 residues long. Germline V lookup: CDR1 KGHSH, CDR2 LQKENI. V was trimmed by 6 bases and J by 2 bases, leaving 11 bases between them. CDR3 DNA (partial): TGTGCCAGCTCCCGGGACACAGCCTACAATGAG. It yields the protein CASSRDTAYNE. The entire CDR3 protein is CASSRDTAYNEQFF. Combining the CDR3 with reference TRBV18 and TRBJ2-1 gives the whole variable domain NAGVMQNPRHLVRRRGQEARLRCSPMKGHSHVYWYRQLPEEGLKFMVYLQKENIIDESGMPKERFSAEFPKEGPSILRIQQVVRGDSAAYFCASSRDTAYNEQFFGPGTRLTVL.

This clone occurred a few times. The CDR3 goes on 3 residues after the read ends, and that part is filled in from the germline J gene. The V call is TRBV20-1, the J call TRBJ1-6; 7 bases align to TRBD1. Germline V gives CDR1 DFQATT, CDR2 SNEGSKA (reference sequence). Losses at the gene ends were 6 bases for V and 6 bases for J; bases not matched to a gene: 8. The CDR3 spans 14 residues. The CDR3 region is CSAETGTVNSPLHF. The DNA read from the CDR3 is TGCAGTGCCGAGACCGGGACAGTTAATTCACCC.

As concerns this clone: The read comes to an end 3 residues before the CDR3 does, leaving the germline J gene to fill in the end. This chain uses TRBV19 with TRBJ1-4, with a weak D call TRBD1 (6 bases). V lost 8 bases and J lost 4, with 11 bases in between. CDR1 LNHDA and CDR2 SQIVND come from the germline V gene (reference sequence). The CDR3 is 13 amino acids. Partial CDR3 DNA: TGTGCCAGTGAGGGGGATTTTAATGAAAAA. This codes for CASEGDFNEK. The CDR3, in full, reads CASEGDFNEKLFF. The whole variable domain, remainder taken from reference TRBV19 and TRBJ1-4, is DGGITQSPKYLFRKEGQNVTLSCEQNLNHDAMYWYRQDPGQGLRLIYYSQIVNDFQKGDIAEGYSVSREKKESFPLTVTSAQKNPTAFYLCASEGDFNEKLFFGSGTQLSVL.

This clone appeared a few times. The CDR3 is cut off 3 residues early in the read; its end comes from the germline J gene. Other nucleotide sequences from this sample produce the same CDR3. The rearrangement uses TRBV19 and TRBJ2-7, with 8 bases matching TRBD2. Germline V CDR1 and CDR2: LNHDA, SQIVND (reference sequence). This CDR3 region has 13 residues. V gave up 7 bases and J gave up 5 bases; unmatched junction bases: 7. CDR3 protein: CASISAGGHEQYF. The part of the CDR3 DNA that was read is TGTGCCAGTATCTCTGCGGGGGGCCACGAG.